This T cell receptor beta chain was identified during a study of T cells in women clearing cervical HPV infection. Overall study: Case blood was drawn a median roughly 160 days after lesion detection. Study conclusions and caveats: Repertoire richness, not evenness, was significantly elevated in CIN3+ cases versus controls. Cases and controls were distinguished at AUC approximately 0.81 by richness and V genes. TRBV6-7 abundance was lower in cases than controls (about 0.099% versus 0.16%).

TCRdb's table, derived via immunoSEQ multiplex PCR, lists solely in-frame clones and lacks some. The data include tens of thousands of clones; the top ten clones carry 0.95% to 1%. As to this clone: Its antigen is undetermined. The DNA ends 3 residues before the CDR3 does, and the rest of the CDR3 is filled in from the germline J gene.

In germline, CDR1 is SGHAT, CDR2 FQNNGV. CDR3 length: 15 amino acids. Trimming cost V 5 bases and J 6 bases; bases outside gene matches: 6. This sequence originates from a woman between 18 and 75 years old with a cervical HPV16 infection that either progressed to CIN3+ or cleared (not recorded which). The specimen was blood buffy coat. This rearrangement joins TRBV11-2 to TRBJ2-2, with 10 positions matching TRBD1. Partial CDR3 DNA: TGTGCCAGCAGCCTGACAGGGGGCGGTTCCGGGGAG. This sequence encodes CASSLTGGGSGE. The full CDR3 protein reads CASSLTGGGSGELFF.